This TCR beta chain was found in a study of glioma-infiltrating T cells after dendritic cell vaccination. Whole-study results and caveats: No direct clonality-survival link was found; a diverse polyclonal response may matter.

About this clone itself: Its antigen is not identified.

PBMC were collected before vaccination, two weeks after the third vaccination, and at progression. J lost 0 bases, V lost 4 bases, and 3 bases had no gene match. CDR3 length: 14 amino acids. Germline lookup yields CDR1 SQVTM and CDR2 ANQGSEA. Some clones are missing from TCRdb's copy, which holds only in-frame ones; the method was immunoSEQ multiplex PCR. In the table there are over 90,000 clones, roughly four fifths of which are singletons. The chain is built from TRBV29-1 and TRBJ1-3; 7 bases are a match to TRBD1. This TCR came from a human donor with glioblastoma. Sequenced here: blood, sampled before dendritic cell vaccination. The chain's CDR3 is CSVGDSFSGNTIYF. In nucleotides, the CDR3 is TGCAGCGTTGGGGACAGCTTCTCTGGAAACACCATATATTTT.